This TCR beta chain was identified during a study of CD8 T cells in ankylosing spondylitis. In the case of this clonotype: Antigen unknown.

TCRdb fed the 5' RACE reads into MiXCR, producing one record per CDR3 protein. The sample has roughly 150,000 distinct CDR3 sequences; about a third are singletons. The CDR3 runs 14 residues. V shed 3 bases and J shed 4 bases, with 12 bases lying between them. Germline V gene sequence: CDR1 MDHEN, CDR2 SYDVKM. The study, taken as a whole, reports: Researchers reportedly found disease-linked clones significantly enriched in matched ankylosing spondylitis synovial fluid. Certain motif variants had earlier been reported in reactive arthritis synovial fluid and blood.

The TCR sequence derives from a male donor with ankylosing spondylitis. The chain recombines TRBV28 with TRBJ1-1; D not certain. Material for sequencing was synovial fluid, either unsorted or a sorted T cell fraction (not recorded which). For the CDR3, the DNA is TGTGCCAGCAGTTTTCGGGCGGTGGGCACTGAAGCTTTCTTT. This encodes CASSFRAVGTEAFF. Variable domain in full (rest from reference TRBV28 and TRBJ1-1): DVKVTQSSRYLVKRTGEKVFLECVQDMDHENMFWYRQDPGLGLRLIYFSYDVKMKEKGDIPEGYSVSREKKERFSLILESASTNQTSMYLCASSFRAVGTEAFFGQGTRLTVV.